This T cell receptor beta chain was captured by sequencing in a study of T cell responses to AZD1222 COVID-19 vaccine. As for the study in general: Second doses at about 4 or about 12 weeks were pooled. Study outcomes and limitations: Repertoire samples came only from after the peak T cell response. CD4 TCRs associated with vaccination spanned spike, dominating at 160-218 and 743-854.

Produced via immunoSEQ multiplex PCR; TCRdb's table is partial and in-frame only. The table has about 130,000 clones, 85% to 90% seen once. The length of the CDR3 is 14 residues. Germline V CDR1 and CDR2: LGHDT, YNNKEL (reference sequence). The V gene lost 3 bases and the J gene lost 1 base, with 9 bases spanning the gap. This clone came up a few times. Antigen: not known. This receptor was taken from an adult in good health. The material sequenced was peripheral blood, taken on day 0 of AZD1222 vaccination. The chain combines TRBV3-1 (or the pseudogene TRBV3-2) with TRBJ1-1, with D perhaps TRBD1 (5 bases). DNA for the CDR3: TGTGCCAGCAGCCAGATAGACAGGAACACTGAAGCTTTCTTT. Its translation is CASSQIDRNTEAFF.